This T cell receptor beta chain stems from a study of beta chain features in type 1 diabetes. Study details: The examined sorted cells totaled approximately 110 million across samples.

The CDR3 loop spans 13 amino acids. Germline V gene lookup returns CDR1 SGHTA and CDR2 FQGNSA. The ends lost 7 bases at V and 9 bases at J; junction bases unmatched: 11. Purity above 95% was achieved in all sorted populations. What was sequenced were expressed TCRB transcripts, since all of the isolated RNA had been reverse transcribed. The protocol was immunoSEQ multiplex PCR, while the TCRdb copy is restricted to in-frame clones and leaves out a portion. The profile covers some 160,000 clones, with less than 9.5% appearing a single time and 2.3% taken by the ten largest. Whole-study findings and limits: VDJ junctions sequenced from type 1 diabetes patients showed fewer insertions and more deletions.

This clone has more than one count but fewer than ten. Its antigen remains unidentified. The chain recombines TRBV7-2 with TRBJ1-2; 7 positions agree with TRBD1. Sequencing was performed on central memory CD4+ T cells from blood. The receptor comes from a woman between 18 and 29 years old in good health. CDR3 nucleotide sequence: TGTGCCAGCAACGAACAAAGACAGGGACGCTACACCTTC. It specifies CASNEQRQGRYTF.